The 15 T cell receptor beta chains given below trace back to one sample, sequenced in a study of blood T cell repertoires in COVID-19. The data were produced by immunoSEQ multiplex PCR, yet TCRdb's version contains in-frame clones alone and is incomplete. The sample gives some 150,000 clones, about 82% of which show up once; about 6.1% is in the top ten. Sequences were obtained from PBMCs or T cells enriched from blood (not recorded which). These TCRs come from a woman in her forties who had recovered from COVID-19.

The J gene is TRBJ2-7, the V gene TRBV4-1, with 7 bases fitting TRBD1. Germline CDR1 and CDR2: MGHRA and YSYEKL. The length of the CDR3 is 14 residues. Trimming at V came to 4 bases and at J to 4 bases, leaving 7 bases not matched to a gene. The DNA for the CDR3 is TGCGCCAGCAGCCCTCGGACAGGCGGATACGAGCAGTACTTC. It codes for CASSPRTGGYEQYF.

To note about this clone: A junction end diverges from the germline sequence, so it may reflect a read error. V and J are TRBV7-7 and TRBJ2-2; 11 bases are a match to TRBD1. Looked up from germline, CDR1 is SSHAT and CDR2 is FNYEAQ (reference sequence). The CDR3 runs to 17 residues. For the CDR3, the DNA is TGTGCTAGCAGCTTATTCGGGACAGGGGGTCGGACCGGGGAGCTGTTTTTT. It specifies CASSLFGTGGRTGELFF.

The chain joins TRBV2 to TRBJ1-5, with a tentative D call TRBD1 (6 bases). The CDR3 is made up of 15 amino acids. V gave up 8 bases and J gave up 3 bases, with 17 bases separating them. CDR1 SNHLY and CDR2 FYNNEI come from the germline V gene. The CDR3, as DNA: TGTGCCAGCTCATCCGATGGACAGAACAATCAGCCCCAGCATTTT. Encoded protein: CASSSDGQNNQPQHF.

The chain uses TRBV19 and TRBJ2-2, with D perhaps TRBD1 (6 bases). This CDR3 spans 18 amino acids. Deletions cut 6 bases from V and 5 bases from J, with 25 bases between. Germline CDR1 reads LNHDA; CDR2 reads SQIVND (reference sequence). CDR3 DNA: TGTGCCAGTAGACCTAGGAGAGACCAGGGGAGTAGTACCGGGGAGCTGTTTTTT. Translated: CASRPRRDQGSSTGELFF.

The chain couples TRBV2 to TRBJ2-1; D perhaps matches TRBD2 (5 bases). CDR3 length equals 15 residues. V lost 6 bases and J lost 2, with 14 bases in between. The germline gives CDR1 SNHLY, CDR2 FYNNEI. CDR3 protein: CASRETRLAYNEQFF. The DNA of the CDR3 is TGTGCCAGCAGAGAAACTAGGTTGGCCTACAATGAGCAGTTCTTC.

The chain links TRBV4-1 to TRBJ1-5, with no clear D. V gave up 5 bases and J gave up 3 bases, with 11 bases separating them. Germline CDR1 is MGHRA and CDR2 is YSYEKL. The CDR3 extends over 14 amino acids. The CDR3 loop reads CASSKVQLNQPQHF. The CDR3 DNA sequence: TGCGCCAGCAGCAAGGTACAGCTCAATCAGCCCCAGCATTTT.

The J gene is TRBJ1-1, the V gene TRBV7-9; 10 bases match TRBD1. Germline V gene data show CDR1 as SEHNR and CDR2 as FQNEAQ (reference sequence). V lost 5 bases and J lost 3; bases outside the gene matches: 9. The CDR3 runs 16 residues. The CDR3: CASSIFRTGGDTEAFF. The CDR3, as DNA: TGTGCCAGCAGCATATTTCGGACAGGGGGGGACACTGAAGCTTTCTTT.

The J gene is TRBJ2-7, the V gene TRBV19; 10 nucleotides line up with TRBD1. CDR3 length: 16 amino acids. The V segment lost 6 bases and the J segment 3 bases; nucleotides outside the gene matches: 11. The germline CDR1 and CDR2 sequences are LNHDA and SQIVND (reference sequence). Here the CDR3 DNA reads TGTGCCAGTAGCATGATTTCTGGGACAGGGGACTACGAGCAGTACTTC. It yields the protein CASSMISGTGDYEQYF.

This sequence joins TRBV24-1 and TRBJ1-5; no firm D call. V dropped 4 bases and J dropped 2 bases, with 14 bases sitting between them. Per germline, CDR1 KGHDR and CDR2 SFDVKD. The length of the CDR3 is 16 residues. The DNA for the CDR3 is TGTGCCACCAGTGAACGGTCACCGGGTCGCAATCAGCCCCAGCATTTT. Encoded protein: CATSERSPGRNQPQHF.

The V gene is TRBV7-9, the J gene TRBJ2-1, with a tentative D call TRBD2 (6 bases). This CDR3 spans 16 amino acids. CDR1 is SEHNR, CDR2 FQNEAQ, per germline (reference sequence). Trimming took 5 bases from V and 5 from J, leaving 19 bases between them. CDR3 sequence reads: CASSAPRGAGNNEQFF. The CDR3 DNA is TGTGCCAGCAGCGCCCCTCGAGGGGCGGGAAACAATGAGCAGTTCTTC.

The chain uses TRBV4-1 and TRBJ1-4; a possible D gene is TRBD1 (5 bases). The CDR3 extends over 15 amino acids. V lost 4 bases, J lost 8 bases, and 17 bases lay in between. The germline V gene encodes CDR1 MGHRA and CDR2 YSYEKL. The CDR3 DNA follows: TGCGCCAGCAGCCCAAACCCAGGGTCGGACGAAAAACTGTTTTTT. Protein product: CASSPNPGSDEKLFF.

The rearrangement joins TRBV9 to TRBJ2-1, with TRBD2 matching 8 bases. V lost 4 bases, J lost 9 bases, and 9 bases stayed unmatched. Per the germline V gene, CDR1 is SGDLS and CDR2 is YYNGEE. This CDR3 region has 14 residues. CDR3 in DNA: TGTGCCAGCAGCCTCGGGACTAGAGACCTTGAGCAGTTCTTC. It specifies CASSLGTRDLEQFF.

This clone was counted between two and nine times. The chain employs TRBV7-9 and TRBJ2-2; D is unclear. Germline CDR1 SEHNR, CDR2 FQNEAQ (reference sequence). CDR3 length: 12 residues. The V gene lost 5 bases and the J gene lost 5 bases, with 6 bases spanning the gap. The CDR3 DNA follows: TGTGCCAGCAGCCGAGATACCGGGGAGCTGTTTTTT. Residues: CASSRDTGELFF.

This rearrangement joins TRBV15 to TRBJ2-7; D is uncertain. The CDR3 covers 16 residues. Germline V lookup: CDR1 LNHNV, CDR2 YYDKDF (reference sequence). Deletions cut 8 bases from V and 5 bases from J, with 25 bases between. The CDR3 nucleotides read TGTGCCACCGCGACCAACTTAGGCGCAGGCTGGGACGAGCAGTACTTC. Translating gives CATATNLGAGWDEQYF.

J is TRBJ1-1 and V is TRBV11-2, with D uncertain. The length of the CDR3 is 12 residues. The germline CDR1 and CDR2 sequences are SGHAT and FQNNGV. Trimming removed 1 base from V and 8 bases from J, with 8 bases in between. The CDR3 DNA reads as TGTGCCAGCAGCTTAGTCAGAACCGAAGCTTTCTTT. Its protein is CASSLVRTEAFF. The full variable domain, in which reference TRBV11-2 and TRBJ1-1 provide the parts outside the CDR3, is EAGVAQSPRYKIIEKRQSVAFWCNPISGHATLYWYQQILGQGPKLLIQFQNNGVVDDSQLPKDRFSAERLKGVDSTLKIQPAKLEDSAVYLCASSLVRTEAFFGQGTRLTVV.